This T cell receptor beta chain was recovered during a study of blood T cells in healthy people across ages. A sample-barcoded 5' primer and a J-beta primer mix were used in a second PCR of roughly 6 to 11 cycles. TCRdb itself ran the 5' RACE reads through MiXCR, one entry per CDR3 protein. The sample lists about 780,000 distinct CDR3 sequences; 35% to 50% were seen once. The table lists this clonotype with a few counts. Germline V gene lookup returns CDR1 SGHVS and CDR2 FQNEAQ. V gave up 3 bases and J gave up 7 bases; unmatched junction bases: 6. There are 15 residues in the CDR3. This TCR was sampled from a man older than 75 in good health. The chain employs TRBV7-8 and TRBJ2-1, with 10 nucleotides matching TRBD1. Sequencing used blood. The CDR3 sequence is CASSFPRTGGNEQFF. Here the CDR3 DNA reads TGTGCCAGCAGCTTCCCCAGGACAGGGGGGAATGAGCAGTTCTTC.